The 14 T cell receptor beta chains listed next were all sequenced from one sample in a study of CD8+ T cells in alopecia areata. Indicated treatment: oral pan-JAK inhibitor, 5-10 mg twice daily. Following RNA extraction, reverse transcription yielded cDNA that acted as the sequencing template. Sequencing was performed with immunoSEQ multiplex PCR; in TCRdb, only in-frame clones are kept and a portion is missing. The profile shows about 190,000 clones, roughly 60% of them singletons. Sample: CD4+ T cells sorted from blood, taken around week 49, from a patient treated with tofacitinib. The receptor set was obtained from a human donor with alopecia areata.

The J gene is TRBJ2-1, the V gene TRBV7-2, with 8 bases aligning to TRBD2. From germline, CDR1 is SGHTA and CDR2 FQGNSA. After removal of 4 bases from V and 7 bases from J, the junction contained 0 bases not matched to a gene. This CDR3 is built from 12 residues. CDR3: CASSSGGNEQFF. DNA for the CDR3: TGTGCCAGCAGCTCGGGAGGGAATGAGCAGTTCTTC.

The rearrangement uses TRBV15 and TRBJ2-3; D is possibly TRBD2 (5 bases). V was shortened by 5 bases and J by 4 bases, with 7 bases between the two germline ends. Looked up from germline, CDR1 is LNHNV and CDR2 is YYDKDF (reference sequence). This CDR3 region has 12 residues. The CDR3: CATSDYPDTQYF. Here the CDR3 DNA reads TGTGCCACCAGCGACTACCCAGATACGCAGTATTTT.

V is TRBV29-1 and J is TRBJ2-5; a weak D match, TRBD1 (5 bases). The V and J ends lost 5 bases and 4 bases respectively, with 11 bases between them. This CDR3 has 12 residues. Germline V gene sequence: CDR1 SQVTM, CDR2 ANQGSEA. The CDR3 DNA follows: TGCAGCGTTCTTTTAGGGGTAGAGACCCAGTACTTC. Translation: CSVLLGVETQYF.

This chain uses TRBV29-1 with TRBJ1-2; possible D gene TRBD1, 6 bases. The length of the CDR3 is 14 residues. Looked up from germline, CDR1 is SQVTM and CDR2 is ANQGSEA. Trimming cost V 6 bases and J 8 bases, with 22 bases left between them. CDR3 DNA: TGCAGCGTAGGACCGGGACAAAAGCTTCGAGGCTACACCTTC. It codes for CSVGPGQKLRGYTF. The full variable domain, completed using reference TRBV29-1 and TRBJ1-2, is SAVISQKPSRDICQRGTSLTIQCQVDSQVTMMFWYRQQPGQSLTLIATANQGSEATYESGFVIDKFPISRPNLTFSTLTVSNMSPEDSSIYLCSVGPGQKLRGYTFGSGTRLTVV.

This clone showed up just a few times. This chain links TRBV4-3 with TRBJ2-5; D call uncertain. Germline-derived CDR1 and CDR2 are LGHNA and YSLEER. The CDR3 covers 15 residues. Trimming shortened V by 0 bases and J by 5 bases, and 13 bases separated the two germline ends. The CDR3 here is CASSQDPAYQETQYF. The CDR3, as DNA: TGCGCCAGCAGCCAAGATCCTGCGTATCAGGAGACCCAGTACTTC.

This sequence joins TRBV7-2 and TRBJ1-4; 9 bases are a match to TRBD1. Germline lookup yields CDR1 SGHTA and CDR2 FQGNSA. CDR3 size: 14 residues. J lost 5 bases, V lost 5 bases, and 3 bases had no gene match. CDR3 protein: CASSLDRGNEKLFF. DNA of the CDR3: TGTGCCAGCAGCCTGGACAGGGGAAATGAAAAACTGTTTTTT.

This clone was counted only a few times. The chain has TRBV29-1 and TRBJ2-3, with a weak D call TRBD2 (7 bases). V lost 7 bases to trimming and J lost 1 base, with 15 bases between them. This CDR3 has 14 residues. Germline-derived CDR1 and CDR2 are SQVTM and ANQGSEA. The CDR3 region is CSAWGGQGTDTQYF. The CDR3 nucleotides read TGCAGCGCCTGGGGGGGGCAGGGCACAGATACGCAGTATTTT.

V and J are TRBV29-1 and TRBJ2-1; D assignment may be TRBD1 or TRBD2 (6 bases each). The germline gives CDR1 SQVTM, CDR2 ANQGSEA. The CDR3 has 15 amino acids. Trimming left V 7 bases short and J 4 bases short, with 20 bases between. In DNA, the CDR3 is TGCAGCGCCGAAGGGGGGAAGGGGGTTTACAATGAGCAGTTCTTC. Residues: CSAEGGKGVYNEQFF.

The rearrangement uses TRBV9 and TRBJ2-7, with D possibly TRBD1 on 6 matching bases. V shed 0 bases and J shed 7 bases, with 14 bases lying between them. This CDR3 region has 14 residues. CDR1 SGDLS and CDR2 YYNGEE come from the germline V gene. CDR3 region: CASSVGQAIGEQYF. The CDR3 DNA reads TGTGCCAGCAGCGTAGGACAGGCGATAGGGGAGCAGTACTTC.

The J gene is TRBJ1-6, the V gene TRBV25-1; possibly TRBD1 for D (5 bases). V shed 1 base and J shed 9 bases, with 13 bases lying between them. Looked up from germline, CDR1 is MGHDK and CDR2 is SYGVNS. The CDR3 totals 15 residues. CDR3 in DNA: TGTGCCAGCAGTGAATTCCGGGGGAAAAGTTCACCCCTCCACTTT. Protein: CASSEFRGKSSPLHF. Variable domain in full (rest from reference TRBV25-1 and TRBJ1-6): EADIYQTPRYLVIGTGKKITLECSQTMGHDKMYWYQQDPGMELHLIHYSYGVNSTEKGDLSSESTVSRIRTEHFPLTLESARPSHTSQYLCASSEFRGKSSPLHFGNGTRLTVT.

This sequence joins TRBV10-2 and TRBJ2-3, with 13 bases fitting TRBD2. The germline CDR1 and CDR2 sequences are WSHSY and SAAADI. Trimming removed 0 bases from V and 4 bases from J; junction bases left unmatched: 10. CDR3 length: 19 amino acids. CDR3 protein: CASSESYKGLAGFSDTQYF. The CDR3 DNA sequence: TGCGCCAGCAGTGAGTCGTATAAGGGACTAGCGGGGTTCTCAGATACGCAGTATTTT.

The gene calls are TRBV29-1 and TRBJ1-1; perhaps TRBD1 as D (5 bases). The CDR3 loop spans 12 amino acids. Per the germline V gene, CDR1 is SQVTM and CDR2 is ANQGSEA. V lost 5 bases to trimming and J lost 2 bases, with 9 bases between them. CDR3 DNA sequence: TGCAGCGTTTCAGGGTACAACACTGAAGCTTTCTTT. As protein: CSVSGYNTEAFF.

This chain uses TRBV4-3 with TRBJ1-1, with no clear D. The length of the CDR3 is 14 residues. Germline values: CDR1 LGHNA, CDR2 YSLEER. The V gene lost 0 bases and the J gene lost 5 bases, with 10 bases spanning the gap. The CDR3 DNA follows: TGCGCCAGCAGCCAAGATGGAGGGCGGACTGAAGCTTTCTTT. As protein: CASSQDGGRTEAFF.

In nucleotides, the CDR3 is TGTGCCTGGAGTACCGGGGTTAATAATGAAAAACTGTTTTTT. The encoded protein is CAWSTGVNNEKLFF. The chain links TRBV30 to TRBJ1-4; unclear D gene. CDR3 size: 14 residues. Germline CDR1 is GTSNPN and CDR2 is SVGIG (reference sequence). V was cut by 2 bases and J by 4 bases, with 11 bases left in between.